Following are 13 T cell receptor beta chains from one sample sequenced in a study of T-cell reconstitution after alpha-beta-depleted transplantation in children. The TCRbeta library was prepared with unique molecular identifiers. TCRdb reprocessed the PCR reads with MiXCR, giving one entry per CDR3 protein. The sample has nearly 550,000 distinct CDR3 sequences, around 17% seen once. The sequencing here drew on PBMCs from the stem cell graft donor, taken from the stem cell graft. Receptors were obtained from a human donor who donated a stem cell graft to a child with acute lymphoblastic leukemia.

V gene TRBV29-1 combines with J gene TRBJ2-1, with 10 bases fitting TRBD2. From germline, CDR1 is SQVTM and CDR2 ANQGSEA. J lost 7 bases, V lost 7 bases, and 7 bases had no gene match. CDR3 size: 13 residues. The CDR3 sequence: CSGVGLARNEQFF. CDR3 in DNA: TGCAGCGGGGTGGGACTAGCGAGGAATGAGCAGTTCTTC.

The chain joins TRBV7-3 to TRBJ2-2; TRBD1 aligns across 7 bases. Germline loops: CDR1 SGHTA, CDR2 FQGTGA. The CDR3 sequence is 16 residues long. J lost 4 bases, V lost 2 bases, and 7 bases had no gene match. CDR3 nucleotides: TGTGCCAGCAGCTTAGAGGGGGCCAGTATCACCGGGGAGCTGTTTTTT. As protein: CASSLEGASITGELFF.

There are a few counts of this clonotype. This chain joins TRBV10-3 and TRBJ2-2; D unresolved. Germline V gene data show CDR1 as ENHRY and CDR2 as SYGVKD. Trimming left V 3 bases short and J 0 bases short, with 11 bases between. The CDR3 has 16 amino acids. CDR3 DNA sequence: TGTGCCATCAGTGAAATGGATATCGCGAACACCGGGGAGCTGTTTTTT. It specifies CAISEMDIANTGELFF.

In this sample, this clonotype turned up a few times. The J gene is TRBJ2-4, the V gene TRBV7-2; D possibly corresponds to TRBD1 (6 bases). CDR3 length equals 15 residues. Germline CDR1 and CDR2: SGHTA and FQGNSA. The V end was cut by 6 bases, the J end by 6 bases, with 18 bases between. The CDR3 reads CASSPALGQRNIQYF. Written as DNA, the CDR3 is TGTGCCAGCAGTCCCGCGCTCGGACAGCGAAACATTCAGTACTTC.

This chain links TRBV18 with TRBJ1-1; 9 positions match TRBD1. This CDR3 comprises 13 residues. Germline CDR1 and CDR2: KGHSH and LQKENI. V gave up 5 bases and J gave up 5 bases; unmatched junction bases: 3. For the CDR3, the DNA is TGTGCCAGCTCAGACAGGGGGTGGACTGAAGCTTTCTTT. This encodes CASSDRGWTEAFF.

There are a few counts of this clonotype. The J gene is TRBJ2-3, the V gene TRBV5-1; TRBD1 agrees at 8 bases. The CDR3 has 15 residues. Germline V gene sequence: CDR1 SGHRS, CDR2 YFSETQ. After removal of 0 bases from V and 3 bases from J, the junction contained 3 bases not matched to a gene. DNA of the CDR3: TGCGCCAGCAGCTTGGTAAGGACAGGGACAGATACGCAGTATTTT. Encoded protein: CASSLVRTGTDTQYF.

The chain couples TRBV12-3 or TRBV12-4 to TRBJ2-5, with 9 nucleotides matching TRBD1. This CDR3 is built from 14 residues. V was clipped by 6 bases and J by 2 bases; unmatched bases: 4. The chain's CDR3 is CASRPGQGQETQYF. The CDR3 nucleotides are TGTGCCAGCAGACCAGGACAGGGGCAAGAGACCCAGTACTTC.

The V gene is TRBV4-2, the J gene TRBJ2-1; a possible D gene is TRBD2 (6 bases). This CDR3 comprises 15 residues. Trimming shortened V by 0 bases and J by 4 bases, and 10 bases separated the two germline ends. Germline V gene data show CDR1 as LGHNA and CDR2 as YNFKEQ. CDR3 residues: CASSQEWGLYNEQFF. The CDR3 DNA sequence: TGTGCCAGCAGCCAAGAATGGGGACTGTACAATGAGCAGTTCTTC.

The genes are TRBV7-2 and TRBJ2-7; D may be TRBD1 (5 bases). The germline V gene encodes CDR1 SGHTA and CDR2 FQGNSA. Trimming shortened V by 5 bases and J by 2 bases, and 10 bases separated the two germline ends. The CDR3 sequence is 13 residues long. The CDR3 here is CASSPAGTYEQYF. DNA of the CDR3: TGTGCCAGCAGCCCGGCAGGGACCTACGAGCAGTACTTC.

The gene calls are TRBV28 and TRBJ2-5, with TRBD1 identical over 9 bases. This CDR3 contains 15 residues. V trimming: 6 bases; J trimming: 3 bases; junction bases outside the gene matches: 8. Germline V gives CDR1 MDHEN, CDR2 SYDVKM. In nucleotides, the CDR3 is TGTGCCAGCAGCTCCCCCCGGGACAGGGAAGAGACCCAGTACTTC. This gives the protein CASSSPRDREETQYF.

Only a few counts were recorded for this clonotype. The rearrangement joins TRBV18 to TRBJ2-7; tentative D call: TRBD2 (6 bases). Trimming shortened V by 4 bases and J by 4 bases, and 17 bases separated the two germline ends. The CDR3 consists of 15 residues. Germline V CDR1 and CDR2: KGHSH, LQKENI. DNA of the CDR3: TGTGCCAGCTCACTCCGCGGGACTGGGGAATACGAGCAGTACTTC. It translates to CASSLRGTGEYEQYF.

The CDR3 DNA reads TGCGCCAGCAGCTTGATGATAGTCCGGGGAGAAGCTTTCTTT. Residues: CASSLMIVRGEAFF. The chain joins TRBV5-1 to TRBJ1-1; D remains unclear. The ends were cut back, 1 base at V and 8 bases at J, with 15 bases in the middle. CDR1 and CDR2 (germline): SGHRS, YFSETQ. The CDR3 is made up of 14 amino acids.

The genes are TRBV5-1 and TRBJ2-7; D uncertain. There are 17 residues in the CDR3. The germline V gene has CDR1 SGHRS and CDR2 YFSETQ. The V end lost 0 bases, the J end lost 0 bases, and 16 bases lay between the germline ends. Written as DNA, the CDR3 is TGCGCCAGCAGCTTGGGGCATAATGCGGCCATCTCCTACGAGCAGTACTTC. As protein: CASSLGHNAAISYEQYF. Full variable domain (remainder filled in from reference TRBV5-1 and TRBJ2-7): KAGVTQTPRYLIKTRGQQVTLSCSPISGHRSVSWYQQTPGQGLQFLFEYFSETQRNKGNFPGRFSGRQFSNSRSEMNVSTLELGDSALYLCASSLGHNAAISYEQYFGPGTRLTVT.